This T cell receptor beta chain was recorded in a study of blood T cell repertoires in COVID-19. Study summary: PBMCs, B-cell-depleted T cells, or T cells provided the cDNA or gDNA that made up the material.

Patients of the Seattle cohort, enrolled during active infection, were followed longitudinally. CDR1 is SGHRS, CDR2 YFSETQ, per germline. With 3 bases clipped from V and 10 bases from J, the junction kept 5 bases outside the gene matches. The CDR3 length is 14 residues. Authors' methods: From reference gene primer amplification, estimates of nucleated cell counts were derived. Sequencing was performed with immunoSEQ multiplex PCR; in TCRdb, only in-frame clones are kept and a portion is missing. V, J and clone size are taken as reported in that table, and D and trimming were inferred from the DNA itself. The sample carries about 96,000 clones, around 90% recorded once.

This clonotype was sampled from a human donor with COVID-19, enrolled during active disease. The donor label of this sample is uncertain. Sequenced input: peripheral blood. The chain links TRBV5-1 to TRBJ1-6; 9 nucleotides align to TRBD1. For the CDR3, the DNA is TGCGCCAGCAGCTCGGGACAGGGAGAATCACCCCTCCACTTT. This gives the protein CASSSGQGESPLHF.